This T cell receptor (beta chain) is from a study of graft-versus-host responses after intestinal transplantation. The germline gives CDR1 SGHRS, CDR2 YFSETQ. This CDR3 has 18 amino acids. V gave up 4 bases and J gave up 0 bases; unmatched junction bases: 12. Data came from immunoSEQ multiplex PCR; TCRdb stores just in-frame clones and leaves some out. The table lists tens of thousands of clones, 75% to 90% of them singletons. As to this clone: Its antigen is not known.

The receptor comes from a human donor who was the organ donor for an intestinal transplant. The sample was unstimulated CD4+ T cells sorted from spleen or lymph node cells, taken before transplant. The V call is TRBV5-1, the J call TRBJ1-5, with 8 bases that match TRBD1. In DNA form, the CDR3 reads TGCGCCAGCAGCCCCGGGACAGGTCCTACCTTTAGCAATCAGCCCCAGCATTTT. It is translated as CASSPGTGPTFSNQPQHF.